This entry lists 19 T cell receptor beta chains sequenced from one sample in a study of patients and donors after allogeneic stem cell transplantation. In TCRdb, the RT-PCR reads were re-called with MiXCR into one record per CDR3 protein. Among over 400,000 distinct CDR3 sequences, 16% were seen once, and the ten largest hold over 6%. The sample comprised blood, either unsorted or a sorted T cell fraction (not recorded which). The receptors were gathered from a human donor who was either an allogeneic HSCT recipient or a stem cell or donor lymphocyte infusion donor (not recorded which). It is not recorded whose cells these are; they may come from a transplant donor.

This clonotype has ten or more counts. The rearrangement links TRBV6-5 to TRBJ1-1; tentatively, D is TRBD1 (5 bases). The germline gives CDR1 MNHEY, CDR2 SVGAGI. Trimming pared 0 bases from V and 5 bases from J, leaving 10 bases between. There are 14 residues in the CDR3. The CDR3: CASSYSGRVTEAFF. As DNA, the CDR3 is TGTGCCAGCAGTTACTCGGGCAGGGTGACTGAAGCTTTCTTT.

Ten or more counts support this clonotype. V gene TRBV3-1 combines with J gene TRBJ2-2; a possible D gene is TRBD1 (5 bases). The CDR3 extends over 14 amino acids. Trimming removed 2 bases from V and 4 bases from J, with 8 bases in between. Germline V gene data show CDR1 as LGHDT and CDR2 as YNNKEL (reference sequence). In DNA form, the CDR3 reads TGTGCCAGCAGCCAACTTCAGGGCACCGGGGAGCTGTTTTTT. Protein sequence: CASSQLQGTGELFF.

The rearrangement links TRBV30 to TRBJ1-1; D is unclear. This CDR3 is 11 amino acids long. Germline assignment: CDR1 GTSNPN and CDR2 SVGIG (reference sequence). Trimming left V 0 bases short and J 7 bases short, with 6 bases between. CDR3 sequence (DNA): TGTGCCTGGAGTGTACTTGGTGAAGCTTTCTTT. Protein: CAWSVLGEAFF.

A few counts support this clonotype. The chain employs TRBV7-2 and TRBJ2-2; D not resolved. The V gene lost 1 base and the J gene lost 3 bases, with 3 bases spanning the gap. CDR1 SGHTA and CDR2 FQGNSA come from the germline V gene. CDR3 size: 13 residues. CDR3 DNA sequence: TGTGCCAGCAGCTTAGACTACACCGGGGAGCTGTTTTTT. Translation gives CASSLDYTGELFF.

The chain carries TRBV20-1 and TRBJ2-7; weak D call: TRBD1 (5 bases). This CDR3 has 12 amino acids. The V end lost 4 bases, the J end lost 3 bases, and 10 bases lay between the germline ends. The germline CDR1 and CDR2 sequences are DFQATT and SNEGSKA (reference sequence). DNA for the CDR3: TGCAGTGCTACCGGACACCACTACGAGCAGTACTTC. This gives the protein CSATGHHYEQYF.

This chain uses TRBV4-3 with TRBJ2-3, with D perhaps assigned TRBD1 or TRBD2 (5 bases each). The CDR3 sequence is 16 residues long. The germline gives CDR1 LGHNA, CDR2 YSLEER. V was cut by 0 bases and J by 4 bases, with 14 bases left in between. This CDR3 reads CASSQDPAGRADTQYF. For the CDR3, the DNA is TGCGCCAGCAGCCAAGATCCGGCAGGGCGGGCAGATACGCAGTATTTT.

The chain combines TRBV12-3 or TRBV12-4 with TRBJ2-4, with TRBD1 matching 11 bases. J was trimmed by 7 bases and V by 5 bases; bases with no gene match: 4. The CDR3 length is 14 residues. CDR3 DNA: TGTGCCAGCAGTCCGTGGACAGGGGGCAACATTCAGTACTTC. It yields the protein CASSPWTGGNIQYF.

As regards this clonotype: A read error may explain this, as a much larger clone is one base away. J is TRBJ2-7 and V is TRBV3-1, with D unclear. The germline gives CDR1 LGHDT, CDR2 YNNKEL (reference sequence). V was clipped by 3 bases and J by 3 bases, with 3 bases between them. The CDR3 sequence is 11 residues long. CDR3 coding DNA: TGTGCCAGCAGCCACGACTACGAGCAGTACTTC. Protein: CASSHDYEQYF.

The rearrangement links TRBV6-5 to TRBJ1-2; D uncertain. V was cut by 0 bases and J by 3 bases, with 5 bases left in between. The CDR3 totals 13 residues. Germline CDR1 and CDR2: MNHEY and SVGAGI. Here the CDR3 DNA reads TGTGCCAGCAGTTACTCGACGGACTATGGCTACACCTTC. This encodes CASSYSTDYGYTF.

To note about this clonotype: A read error may produce the germline difference seen at one junction end. This rearrangement joins TRBV10-3 to TRBJ1-2, with 7 nucleotides matching TRBD1. There are 15 residues in the CDR3. CDR1 ENHRY and CDR2 SYGVKD come from the germline V gene. The CDR3 reads CAFRPAGGRGLGYTF. The CDR3 DNA reads TGTGCCTTCAGACCGGCAGGGGGTCGGGGACTTGGCTACACCTTC.

The chain joins TRBV19 to TRBJ1-2, with D perhaps TRBD1 (6 bases). V gave up 3 bases and J gave up 5 bases, with 19 bases separating them. Germline CDR1 LNHDA, CDR2 SQIVND (reference sequence). The CDR3 totals 16 residues. The CDR3 reads CASSIGITGLLYGYTF. The CDR3 DNA sequence: TGTGCCAGTAGTATCGGAATAACAGGGTTACTGTATGGCTACACCTTC.

The chain is built from TRBV7-3 and TRBJ2-2; D perhaps matches TRBD2 (6 bases). The ends were cut back, 1 base at V and 0 bases at J, with 9 bases in the middle. Germline CDR1 is SGHTA and CDR2 is FQGTGA. This CDR3 contains 16 residues. In DNA, the CDR3 is TGTGCCAGCAGCTTAAATGGCGGGGCGAACACCGGGGAGCTGTTTTTT. This sequence encodes CASSLNGGANTGELFF.

At least ten counts were recorded for this clonotype. The chain has TRBV4-3 and TRBJ1-2, with TRBD1 identical over 7 bases. Per germline, CDR1 LGHNA and CDR2 YSLEER. The CDR3 covers 12 residues. Trimming cost V 1 base and J 8 bases; bases outside gene matches: 1. CDR3 nucleotide sequence: TGCGCCAGCAGCCAAGTAGGGGGCGGCTACACCTTC. Translation: CASSQVGGGYTF.

This clonotype was observed many times. CDR3 bases: TGTGCCATCAGTGGGGGCGCGGGGGAGCTGTTTTTT. This translates into CAISGGAGELFF. The chain employs TRBV10-3 and TRBJ2-2; a possible D gene is TRBD1 (5 bases). Trimming left V 4 bases short and J 8 bases short, with 8 bases between. CDR1 is ENHRY, CDR2 SYGVKD, per germline. The CDR3 consists of 12 residues.

This clonotype was seen a few times. The chain joins TRBV12-3 or TRBV12-4 to TRBJ1-1; possible D gene TRBD1, 5 bases. Trimming shortened V by 5 bases and J by 10 bases, and 11 bases separated the two germline ends. CDR3 length: 11 amino acids. CDR3 residues: CASSLTGTAFF. Here the CDR3 DNA reads TGTGCCAGCAGTCTCACCGGGACAGCTTTCTTT.

V is TRBV7-9 and J is TRBJ1-2, with 9 bases fitting TRBD1. CDR3 length: 16 residues. V gave up 0 bases and J gave up 7 bases; unmatched junction bases: 9. Per germline, CDR1 SEHNR and CDR2 FQNEAQ (reference sequence). The CDR3 DNA reads TGTGCCAGCAGCTTAGCAGGTGGACAGGGGTTGAGTGGCTACACCTTC. Its translation: CASSLAGGQGLSGYTF.

The V and J genes are TRBV12-3 or TRBV12-4 and TRBJ2-7, with 10 bases fitting TRBD1. The CDR3 totals 14 residues. Trimming cost V 5 bases and J 2 bases; bases outside gene matches: 3. CDR3 DNA: TGTGCCAGCAGTCCGGACAGGGGGACCTACGAGCAGTACTTC. This sequence encodes CASSPDRGTYEQYF.

This chain links TRBV6-6 with TRBJ1-1; no firm D call. This CDR3 is 11 amino acids long. The germline gives CDR1 MNHNY, CDR2 SVGAGI (reference sequence). Trimming took 8 bases from V and 10 from J, leaving 14 bases between them. CDR3 nucleotide sequence: TGTGCCAGCTCTAGTAGGGCAGCAGCTTTCTTT. It is translated as CASSSRAAAFF.

This clonotype has just a few counts. This chain uses TRBV6-5 with TRBJ2-7; a weak D match, TRBD1 (5 bases). This CDR3 contains 14 residues. The V and J ends lost 0 bases and 2 bases respectively, with 8 bases between them. Germline assignment: CDR1 MNHEY and CDR2 SVGAGI. The CDR3 sequence: CASSYSRGPYEQYF. The CDR3 DNA reads as TGTGCCAGCAGTTACTCTAGGGGTCCCTACGAGCAGTACTTC.